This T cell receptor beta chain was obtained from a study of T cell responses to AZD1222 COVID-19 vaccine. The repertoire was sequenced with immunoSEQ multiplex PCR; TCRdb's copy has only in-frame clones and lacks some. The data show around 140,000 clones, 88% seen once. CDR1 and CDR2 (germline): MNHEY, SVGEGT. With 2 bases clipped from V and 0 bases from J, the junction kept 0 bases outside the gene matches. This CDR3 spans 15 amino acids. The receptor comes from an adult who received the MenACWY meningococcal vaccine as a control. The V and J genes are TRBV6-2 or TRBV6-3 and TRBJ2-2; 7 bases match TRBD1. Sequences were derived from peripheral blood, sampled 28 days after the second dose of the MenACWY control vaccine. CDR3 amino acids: CASSYGTANTGELFF. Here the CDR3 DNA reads TGTGCCAGCAGTTACGGGACAGCGAACACCGGGGAGCTGTTTTTT.